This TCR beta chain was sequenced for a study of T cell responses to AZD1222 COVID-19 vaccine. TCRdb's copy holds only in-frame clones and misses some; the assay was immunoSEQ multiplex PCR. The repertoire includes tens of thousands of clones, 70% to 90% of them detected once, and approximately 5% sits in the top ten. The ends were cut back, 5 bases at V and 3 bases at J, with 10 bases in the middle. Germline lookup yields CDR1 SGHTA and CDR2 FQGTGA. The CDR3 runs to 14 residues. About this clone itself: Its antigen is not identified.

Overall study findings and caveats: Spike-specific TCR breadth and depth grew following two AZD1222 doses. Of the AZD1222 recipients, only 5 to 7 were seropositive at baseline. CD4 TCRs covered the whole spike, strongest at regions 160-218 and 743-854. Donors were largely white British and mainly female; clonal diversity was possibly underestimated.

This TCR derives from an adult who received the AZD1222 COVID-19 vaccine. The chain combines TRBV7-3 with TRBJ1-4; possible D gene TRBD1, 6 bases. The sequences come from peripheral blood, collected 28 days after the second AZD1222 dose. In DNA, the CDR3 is TGTGCCAGCAGCCCCAGGGGATCTAATGAAAAACTGTTTTTT. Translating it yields CASSPRGSNEKLFF.